This T cell receptor beta chain was recovered during a study of T cell responses to AZD1222 COVID-19 vaccine. General study findings and limits: Vaccine-associated CD4 TCRs ranged over spike, dominating at 160-218 and 743-854. White British ancestry dominated among donors, who included more females, and clonal diversity was possibly underestimated. Reportedly, close to half of spike-specific TCRs are directed against unmutated variant regions. An increase in Spike-specific TCR breadth and depth was observed after two AZD1222 doses.

As to this clone: Its antigen is undetermined.

There are 15 residues in the CDR3. Germline assignment: CDR1 SGHRS and CDR2 YFSETQ. Trimming removed 0 bases at V and 0 bases at J, with 7 bases between. Data came from immunoSEQ multiplex PCR; TCRdb stores just in-frame clones and leaves some out. The data show approximately 110,000 clones, approximately 91% seen once. The starting material was peripheral blood, obtained on day 0 of MenACWY control vaccination. The receptor was derived from an adult in good health. V and J are TRBV5-1 and TRBJ1-3; D may be TRBD1 (5 bases). The CDR3 loop reads CASSLAGASGNTIYF. For the CDR3, the DNA is TGCGCCAGCAGCTTGGCCGGGGCCTCTGGAAACACCATATATTTT. Variable domain in full (rest from reference TRBV5-1 and TRBJ1-3): KAGVTQTPRYLIKTRGQQVTLSCSPISGHRSVSWYQQTPGQGLQFLFEYFSETQRNKGNFPGRFSGRQFSNSRSEMNVSTLELGDSALYLCASSLAGASGNTIYFGEGSWLTVV.